These T cell receptor beta chains were read from a single sample in a study of blood T cell repertoires in COVID-19. This table comes from immunoSEQ multiplex PCR, and its TCRdb copy is limited to in-frame clones, with some not included. The sample holds hundreds of thousands of clones; about 85% are singletons and the top ten take approximately 12%. The sample taken for sequencing was peripheral blood. These TCRs come from a woman between 18 and 29 years old who had recovered from COVID-19. Both conserved end residues are part of each CDR3. D genes are given only for firm matches. Rows give clone size only sometimes, using once, few, many, or a class for an expanded clone.

clone_size,v_call,d_call,j_call,cdr3_aa,cdr3_nt
.,TRBV6-5,.,TRBJ2-1,CASRQRTYNEQFF,TGTGCCAGCAGGCAGCGAACCTACAATGAGCAGTTCTTC
once,TRBV4-2,.,TRBJ2-2,CASSQAATTGTGELFF,TGTGCCAGCAGCCAAGCGGCTACCACGGGCACCGGGGAGCTGTTTTTT
few,TRBV27,.,TRBJ2-1,CASSPDPTANNEQFF,TGTGCCAGCAGTCCCGATCCGACAGCAAACAATGAGCAGTTCTTC
.,TRBV11-2,TRBD2,TRBJ2-3,CASTSQGGVATTDTQYF,TGTGCCAGCACCAGCCAGGGAGGGGTTGCGACCACAGATACGCAGTATTTT
.,TRBV5-4,.,TRBJ1-3,CASSLVQISGNTIYF,TGTGCCAGCAGCCTGGTACAGATCTCTGGAAACACCATATATTTT
.,TRBV5-6,.,TRBJ1-1,CASSIYRDWAFF,TGTGCCAGCAGCATCTACAGGGATTGGGCTTTCTTT
once,TRBV6-5,.,TRBJ2-5,CASSTGPRETQYF,TGTGCCAGCAGCACAGGGCCGCGAGAGACCCAGTACTTC
.,TRBV6-1,.,TRBJ1-1,CASSELSTEAFF,TGTGCCAGCAGTGAACTTAGCACTGAAGCTTTCTTT
.,TRBV7-3,TRBD2,TRBJ2-1,CASSLTSGEQFF,TGTGCCAGCAGCTTGACTAGCGGGGAGCAGTTCTTC
few,TRBV3-1/TRBV3-2,.,TRBJ2-5,CASSQETGYQETQYF,TGTGCCAGCAGCCAAGAGACGGGATACCAAGAGACCCAGTACTTC
few,TRBV27,TRBD2,TRBJ2-1,CASQSGTSGYNEQFF,TGTGCCAGTCAATCCGGGACTAGCGGCTACAATGAGCAGTTCTTC
once,TRBV20-1,.,TRBJ2-7,CSASGLTYEQYF,TGCAGTGCTAGTGGGCTGACCTACGAGCAGTACTTC
few,TRBV4-3,TRBD1,TRBJ1-2,CASSDQPGQGSYGYTF,TGCGCCAGCAGCGACCAACCGGGACAGGGGAGCTATGGCTACACCTTC
.,TRBV18,TRBD2,TRBJ2-7,CASSPTGGTSGPYEQYF,TGTGCCAGCTCACCCACCGGAGGGACTAGCGGTCCCTACGAGCAGTACTTC
.,TRBV2,.,TRBJ1-2,CASSEETGSGYTF,TGTGCCAGCAGTGAGGAGACGGGGTCTGGCTACACCTTC
.,TRBV4-2,.,TRBJ2-1,CASSQAPDNEQFF,TGTGCCAGCAGCCAGGCCCCCGACAATGAGCAGTTCTTC
.,TRBV5-5,.,TRBJ1-2,CASSLGSGNYGYTF,TGTGCCAGCAGCTTGGGTTCAGGGAACTATGGCTACACCTTC
.,TRBV24-1,TRBD2,TRBJ2-3,CATSDTPPGLVGADTQYF,TGTGCCACCAGTGATACCCCACCGGGACTAGTCGGGGCGGATACGCAGTATTTT
.,TRBV30,.,TRBJ1-3,CACRQGNTIYF,TGTGCCTGCCGACAGGGAAACACCATATATTTT
.,TRBV15,TRBD1,TRBJ2-5,CATRGGQGQETQYF,TGTGCCACCAGGGGAGGACAGGGTCAAGAGACCCAGTACTTC
.,TRBV7-2,TRBD1,TRBJ1-5,CASSLVTGVGQPQHF,TGTGCCAGCAGCTTAGTTACAGGGGTGGGCCAGCCCCAGCATTTT
.,TRBV7-9,TRBD1,TRBJ1-4,CASRRQGERRATNEKLFF,TGTGCCAGCAGGAGACAGGGCGAGCGCAGGGCAACTAATGAAAAACTGTTTTTT
.,TRBV12-3/TRBV12-4,.,TRBJ1-5,CASSRTEEPQHF,TGTGCCAGCAGCCGAACCGAGGAACCCCAGCATTTT
.,TRBV9,TRBD1,TRBJ2-1,CASSAGTVYNEQFF,TGTGCCAGCAGCGCTGGGACAGTCTACAATGAGCAGTTCTTC
.,TRBV29-1,.,TRBJ1-2,CSVPTEANYGYTF,TGCAGCGTTCCGACGGAGGCTAACTATGGCTACACCTTC
.,TRBV15,.,TRBJ2-1,CATSGAAAAEQFF,TGTGCCACCAGCGGGGCCGCCGCGGCAGAGCAGTTCTTC
.,TRBV6-5,TRBD1,TRBJ1-2,CASSHGTVDGYTF,TGTGCCAGCAGTCACGGGACAGTGGATGGCTACACCTTC
.,TRBV6-5,TRBD1,TRBJ2-5,CASSPRQGQETQYF,TGTGCCAGCAGTCCGAGACAGGGCCAAGAGACCCAGTACTTC